This section outlines one T cell receptor beta chain sequence together with its context. Its cognate antigen has yet to be identified. Base qualities are not at hand, and no much larger clone is one base apart. Donors were healthy HIV-negative adults with no recently reported acute infections or vaccinations. Every donor was a Caucasian adult living in Nashville, Tennessee, USA. In the unsorted samples, 87 million or so PBMCs were counted, and genomic DNA was extracted using the QIAamp DNA Blood Mini kit. Blood was collected by leukapheresis, and PBMCs were isolated by Ficoll-Histopaque density gradient centrifugation and then cryopreserved in liquid nitrogen vapor phase. The sample originates from a study of shared clonotypes between healthy human individuals (TCRdb year 2020). For the study in its entirety: The cohort comprised two women and a few men aged 18 to 49 years. To estimate repertoire size and how much clonotype sharing occurs between individuals, the study deeply sequenced the blood TCR repertoires of roughly 5 healthy adults. Different laboratories and diverse techniques were used to prepare libraries and sequence TCR repertoires, to increase sequencing depth and limit assay-specific biases. Between about 0.9 and 8.9 billion PBMCs per donor were obtained by leukapheresis.

Overall results and qualifications from the work: Based on pairwise subsampling, the degree of clonotype sharing among donors was expected to be affected by sequencing depth. Sampling was restricted to blood, and TCR repertoires in tissue are likely to differ from TCR repertoires in blood. Because the study included only a small number of donors, the genetic and exposure-history diversity represented was limited.

Using the deep immunoSEQ assay, multiplex PCR amplified TCR CDR3 regions from genomic DNA. Extracted genomic DNA from each cell subset was distributed evenly across all wells of several immunoSEQ 96-well plates, and each plate was treated as a replicate. For unsorted PBMC, each replicate PCR was loaded with 300 ng genomic DNA, equivalent to 25,000 to 35,000 T cell genomes. Ten immunoSEQ deep assay plates were used to sequence the unsorted PBMC genomic DNA. The purified libraries were quantified using a Qubit 3.0 fluorometer, sized with a Bioanalyzer 2100, and then quantified again using the KAPA Library Quantification kit. Every immunoSEQ 96-well plate was sequenced on a separate single-read 150-cycle Illumina NextSeq 550 flow cell. On the study's bioinformatics: The immunoSEQ output contained only junctional sequences without quality scores, so filtering could not match that applied to full-length reads. Sequences were annotated with PyIR, a Python wrapper for IgBLAST v1.9, using IMGT germline references to assign V/J genes and CDR3. Reads were removed for weak V/J assignments (E-value above 1e-6), missing CDR3, stop codons, out-of-frame junctions, or ambiguous translated residues. V3J clonotypes were defined as sequences sharing an identical inferred V gene, J gene, and CDR3 amino acid sequence. Percentage overlap between repertoires was calculated by dividing the number of shared unique clonotypes by the size of the smaller repertoire. Richness of each repertoire was evaluated using RTK rarefaction, the Chao1 estimator, and Recon v2.1 estimates of unobserved clonotypes. TCRdb took over this immuneACCESS table, retaining in-frame rearrangements with V and J assigned. Such tables are incomplete; in checked studies, under half of the missing clones stem from an unresolved V gene, and the remainder is unexplained. The V and J calls and clone size are taken from that table; D and trimming were inferred from the DNA. This sample is represented by about 500,000 clones; roughly three quarters of them were singletons. The ten largest clones take up more than 10% of the sample.

Material: PBMCs. This clonotype originated in a woman in her thirties or forties in good health. Some clones in this sample may be carry-over from other donors' samples.

The sequenced DNA: TGTGCCAGCAGCGTATCCCCTTCCGACTACAATGAGCAGTTCTTC. Its translation reads: CASSVSPSDYNEQFF. The sequence links TRBV9 to TRBJ2-1, with the D gene not confidently named. In the germline V gene, CDR1 corresponds to SGDLS and CDR2 to YYNGEE. V lost 1 base and J lost 3 bases; the stretch between them is 11 bases long. Counted from cysteine to phenylalanine, this CDR3 has 15 amino acids. Of the read, only the CDR3 DNA is kept; its 45 bases are in frame from base 1.